A selection of T cell receptor beta chains follows, all from one sample in a study of HIV-infected children after antiretroviral therapy interruption. In TCRdb, the 3' RACE reads were re-called with MiXCR into one record per CDR3 protein. Of approximately 89,000 distinct CDR3 sequences in the sample, about 7% are singletons; the top ten hold 0.9% to 1.4%. Sample: CD45RA+ CD4+ T cells from PBMCs, pooled from several time points, taken from a donor given antiretroviral therapy, either interrupted or continuous. Source of these receptors: a pool of human donors with HIV. Each CDR3 is given with its conserved first and last residue. The D gene is left open where the match is weak. Clone size is stated in some rows and not others, as once, few, many or a class when expanded.

cdr3_aa | cdr3_nt | j_call | d_call | clone_size | v_call
CASRIPGYTEAFF | TGTGCCAGCAGAATACCGGGGTACACTGAAGCTTTCTTT | TRBJ1-1 | - | - | TRBV12-3/TRBV12-4
CASTGQGKDTQYF | TGTGCCAGCACTGGACAGGGAAAAGATACGCAGTATTTT | TRBJ2-3 | - | - | TRBV12-1
CSARTASNTEAFF | TGCAGTGCTCGGACCGCCTCGAACACTGAAGCTTTCTTT | TRBJ1-1 | - | many | TRBV20-1
CASRASGGAFYNEQFF | TGTGCCAGCAGGGCCTCAGGGGGCGCTTTCTACAATGAGCAGTTCTTC | TRBJ2-1 | TRBD1 | many | TRBV6-1
CASSLHRDREVANYGYTF | TGCGCCAGCAGCTTGCACCGGGACAGGGAAGTTGCTAACTATGGCTACACCTTC | TRBJ1-2 | TRBD1 | many | TRBV5-1
CASRLTGLENTIYF | TGCGCCAGCCGACTGACGGGGCTCGAAAACACCATATATTTT | TRBJ1-3 | - | many | TRBV4-1
CASSIRRNEQFF | TGTGCCAGCAGTATTAGGAGGAATGAGCAGTTCTTC | TRBJ2-1 | - | many | TRBV12-3/TRBV12-4
CASSSPGLQNSPLHF | TGTGCCAGCAGTTCGCCGGGACTGCAAAATTCACCCCTCCACTTT | TRBJ1-6 | - | many | TRBV12-3/TRBV12-4
CASSRTGTDTQYF | TGTGCCAGCAGCCGGACAGGCACAGATACGCAGTATTTT | TRBJ2-3 | - | many | TRBV11-1
CASSLVGTGGYNEQFF | TGTGCCAGCAGCTTAGTTGGGACAGGGGGCTACAATGAGCAGTTCTTC | TRBJ2-1 | TRBD1 | many | TRBV7-2
CASSYGSLSGNTIYF | TGTGCCAGCAGTTACGGGTCGCTCTCTGGAAACACCATATATTTT | TRBJ1-3 | - | many | TRBV6-6
CASSLDGGDTDTQYF | TGTGCCAGCAGTTTGGATGGTGGGGACACAGATACGCAGTATTTT | TRBJ2-3 | - | - | TRBV11-3
CASSRPNTYEQYF | TGCGCCAGCAGCCGCCCCAACACCTACGAGCAGTACTTC | TRBJ2-7 | - | - | TRBV4-3
CASSFLRGGRFTDTQYF | TGTGCCAGCAGCTTTCTCCGCGGGGGGCGATTCACAGATACGCAGTATTTT | TRBJ2-3 | TRBD2 | many | TRBV7-2
CSAPAGSSNQPQHF | TGCAGTGCCCCCGCGGGGAGTAGCAATCAGCCCCAGCATTTT | TRBJ1-5 | - | - | TRBV20-1
CASSPGSSGGYNEQFF | TGTGCCAGCAGCCCGGGGAGTAGCGGGGGGTACAATGAGCAGTTCTTC | TRBJ2-1 | TRBD2 | many | TRBV11-1
CASSEARDGELFF | TGTGCCAGCAGTGAAGCCAGGGACGGGGAGCTGTTTTTT | TRBJ2-2 | - | few | TRBV2
CASSLAGGSSYEQYF | TGCGCCAGCAGCTTGGCCGGGGGCAGCTCCTACGAGCAGTACTTC | TRBJ2-7 | - | many | TRBV5-1
CSARGSHQETQYF | TGCAGTGCTAGAGGCAGTCACCAAGAGACCCAGTACTTC | TRBJ2-5 | - | few | TRBV20-1
CSAPDPRRPDSYEQYF | TGCAGTGCTCCCGACCCTAGACGTCCAGACTCGTACGAGCAGTACTTC | TRBJ2-7 | - | many | TRBV20-1
CASSFGGLGGKVTDTQYF | TGTGCCAGCAGTTTCGGGGGTCTGGGGGGTAAGGTCACAGATACGCAGTATTTT | TRBJ2-3 | - | medium-sized | TRBV12-3/TRBV12-4
CASSWRNTGTEKLFF | TGTGCCAGTAGCTGGAGAAACACAGGGACCGAAAAACTGTTTTTT | TRBJ1-4 | - | - | TRBV2
CASSPPGGRMSYNEQFF | TGTGCCAGCTCACCACCAGGGGGCCGTATGTCCTACAATGAGCAGTTCTTC | TRBJ2-1 | TRBD1 | many | TRBV18
CASSARDRASNTEAFF | TGTGCCAGCAGCGCAAGGGACAGGGCCTCGAACACTGAAGCTTTCTTT | TRBJ1-1 | TRBD1 | - | TRBV7-3
CSVEDWDRGPEQYF | TGCAGCGTTGAAGACTGGGACAGGGGGCCCGAGCAGTACTTC | TRBJ2-7 | TRBD1 | many | TRBV29-1
CASSEVATATGDEQYF | TGTGCCAGCAGTGAAGTGGCGACAGCGACAGGGGACGAGCAGTACTTC | TRBJ2-7 | TRBD1 | many | TRBV6-1
CASSPDTRTGELFF | TGTGCCAGCTCACCGGATACTCGGACCGGGGAGCTGTTTTTT | TRBJ2-2 | - | many | TRBV18
CASSLSGGEDNEQFF | TGTGCCAGCAGCTTAAGCGGGGGCGAAGACAATGAGCAGTTCTTC | TRBJ2-1 | TRBD2 | many | TRBV11-2
CASSEFRPSQETQYF | TGTGCCAGCAGTGAATTTAGGCCCAGCCAAGAGACCCAGTACTTC | TRBJ2-5 | - | - | TRBV25-1
CSARVGQGSAPQHF | TGCAGTGCTAGAGTGGGACAGGGGAGCGCGCCCCAGCATTTT | TRBJ1-5 | TRBD1 | - | TRBV20-1
CATAKGQSYEQYF | TGTGCCACGGCAAAAGGACAGTCCTACGAGCAGTACTTC | TRBJ2-7 | - | many | TRBV12-3/TRBV12-4
CATRRRSGAGNSPLHF | TGTGCCACCAGACGGCGGTCGGGGGCCGGCAATTCACCCCTCCACTTT | TRBJ1-6 | - | many | TRBV12-3/TRBV12-4
CASSLSSVVPEQYF | TGCGCCAGCAGCTTGTCCTCGGTGGTTCCCGAGCAGTACTTC | TRBJ2-7 | - | many | TRBV5-1
CASSLIAPKGTIYF | TGTGCCAGCAGCCTAATTGCGCCGAAAGGGACCATATATTTT | TRBJ1-3 | - | many | TRBV11-2
CASSYSLLASNYEQYF | TGTGCCAGCAGTTATTCCCTTCTAGCGAGCAACTACGAGCAGTACTTC | TRBJ2-7 | - | many | TRBV6-2/TRBV6-3
CAISDLTGSGEKLFF | TGTGCCATCAGTGACTTAACAGGGTCTGGAGAAAAACTGTTTTTT | TRBJ1-4 | - | many | TRBV10-3
CASSPEGKNQPQHF | TGTGCCAGCAGCCCGGAGGGTAAGAATCAGCCCCAGCATTTT | TRBJ1-5 | - | - | TRBV7-2
CSARSTRAYEQYF | TGCAGTGCTAGATCGACCAGGGCCTACGAGCAGTACTTC | TRBJ2-7 | - | few | TRBV20-1
CASSYLPAGGHNEQFF | TGTGCCAGCAGTTACCTCCCAGCGGGGGGCCACAATGAGCAGTTCTTC | TRBJ2-1 | TRBD2 | many | TRBV6-5
CSGGVPTGEYNEQFF | TGCAGCGGGGGGGTTCCGACAGGGGAATACAATGAGCAGTTCTTC | TRBJ2-1 | TRBD1 | many | TRBV29-1
CASSWTGDQPQHF | TGTGCCAGCAGTTGGACAGGGGATCAGCCCCAGCATTTT | TRBJ1-5 | TRBD1 | many | TRBV6-2/TRBV6-3
CASSESWTGRTGELFF | TGTGCCAGCAGTGAATCCTGGACAGGGCGGACCGGGGAGCTGTTTTTT | TRBJ2-2 | TRBD1 | many | TRBV6-1
CASSYPCWGDEQYF | TGTGCCAGCAGTTACCCTTGTTGGGGAGACGAGCAGTACTTC | TRBJ2-7 | - | many | TRBV6-8
CASSERSSANYGYTF | TGTGCCAGCAGTGAACGTAGCAGCGCTAACTATGGCTACACCTTC | TRBJ1-2 | - | - | TRBV25-1
CASSLGTGSAQLQHF | TGTGCCAGCAGCCTAGGGACAGGGTCGGCTCAGCTCCAGCATTTT | TRBJ1-5 | TRBD1 | many | TRBV12-3/TRBV12-4
CASSDGTGLKFF | TGTGCCAGCAGCGACGGGACAGGGTTGAAGTTCTTC | TRBJ2-1 | TRBD1 | once | TRBV2